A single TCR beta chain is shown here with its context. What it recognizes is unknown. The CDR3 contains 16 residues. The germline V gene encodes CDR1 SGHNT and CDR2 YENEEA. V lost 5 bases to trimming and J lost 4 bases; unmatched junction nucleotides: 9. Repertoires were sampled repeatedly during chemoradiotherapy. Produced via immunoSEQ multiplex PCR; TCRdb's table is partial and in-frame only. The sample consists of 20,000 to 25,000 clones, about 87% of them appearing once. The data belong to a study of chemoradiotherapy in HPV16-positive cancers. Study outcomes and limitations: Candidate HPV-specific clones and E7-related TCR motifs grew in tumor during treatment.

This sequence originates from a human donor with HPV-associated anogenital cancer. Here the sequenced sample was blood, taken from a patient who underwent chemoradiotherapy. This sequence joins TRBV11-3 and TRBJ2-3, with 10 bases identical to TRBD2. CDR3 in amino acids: CASSGAGTSVPDTQYF. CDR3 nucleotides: TGTGCCAGCAGCGGAGCCGGGACTAGCGTACCAGATACGCAGTATTTT.